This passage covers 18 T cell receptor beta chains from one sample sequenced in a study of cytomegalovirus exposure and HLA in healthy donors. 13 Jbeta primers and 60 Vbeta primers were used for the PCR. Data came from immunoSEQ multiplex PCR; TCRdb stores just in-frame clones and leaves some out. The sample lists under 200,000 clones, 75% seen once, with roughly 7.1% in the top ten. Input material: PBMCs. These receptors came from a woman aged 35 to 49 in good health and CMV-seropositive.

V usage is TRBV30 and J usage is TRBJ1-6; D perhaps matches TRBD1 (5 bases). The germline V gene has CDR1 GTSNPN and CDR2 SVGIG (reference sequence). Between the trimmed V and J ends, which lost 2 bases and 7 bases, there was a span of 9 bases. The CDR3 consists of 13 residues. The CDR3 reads CAWSTAGNSPLHF. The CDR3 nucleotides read TGTGCCTGGAGTACGGCAGGGAATTCACCCCTCCACTTT.

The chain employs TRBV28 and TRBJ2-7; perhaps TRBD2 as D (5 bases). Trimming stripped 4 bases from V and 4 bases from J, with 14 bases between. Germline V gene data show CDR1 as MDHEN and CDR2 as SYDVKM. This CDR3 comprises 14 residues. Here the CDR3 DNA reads TGTGCCAGCAGTTCCGGGGAGATACTTTACGAGCAGTACTTC. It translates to CASSSGEILYEQYF.

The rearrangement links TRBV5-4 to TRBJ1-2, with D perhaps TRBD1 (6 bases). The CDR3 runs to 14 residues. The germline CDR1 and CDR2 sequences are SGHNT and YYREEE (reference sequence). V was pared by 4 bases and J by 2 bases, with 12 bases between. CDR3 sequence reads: CASSPGTRNYGYTF. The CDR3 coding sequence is TGTGCCAGCAGCCCCGGGACAAGGAACTATGGCTACACCTTC.

The CDR3 protein is CASSSQGFFVFSNQPQHF. In DNA form, the CDR3 reads TGTGCCAGCAGTTCACAGGGGTTCTTCGTCTTTAGCAATCAGCCCCAGCATTTT. The gene calls are TRBV28 and TRBJ1-5, with 7 bases aligning to TRBD1. Germline V gene data show CDR1 as MDHEN and CDR2 as SYDVKM. There are 18 residues in the CDR3. The junction had 12 bases not matched to a gene; V was cut back by 4 bases and J by 0 bases.

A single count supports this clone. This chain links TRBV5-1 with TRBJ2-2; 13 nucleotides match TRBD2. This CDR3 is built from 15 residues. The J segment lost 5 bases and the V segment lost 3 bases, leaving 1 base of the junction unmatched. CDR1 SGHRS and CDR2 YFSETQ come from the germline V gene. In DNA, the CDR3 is TGCGCCAGCAGCTCGACTAGCGGGAGGACCGGGGAGCTGTTTTTT. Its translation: CASSSTSGRTGELFF.

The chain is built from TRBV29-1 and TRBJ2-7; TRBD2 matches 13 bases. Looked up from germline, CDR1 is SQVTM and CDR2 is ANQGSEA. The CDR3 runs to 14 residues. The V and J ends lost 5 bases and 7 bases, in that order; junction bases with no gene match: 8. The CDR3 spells CSVTSGRAREEQYF. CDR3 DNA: TGCAGCGTTACTAGCGGGAGGGCCCGGGAGGAGCAGTACTTC.

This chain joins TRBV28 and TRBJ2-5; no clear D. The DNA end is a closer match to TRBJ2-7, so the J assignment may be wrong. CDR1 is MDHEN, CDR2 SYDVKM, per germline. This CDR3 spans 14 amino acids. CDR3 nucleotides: TGTGCCAGCAGTCTAATTCCGAGCTCCTACGAGCAGTACTTC. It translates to CASSLIPSSYEQYF.

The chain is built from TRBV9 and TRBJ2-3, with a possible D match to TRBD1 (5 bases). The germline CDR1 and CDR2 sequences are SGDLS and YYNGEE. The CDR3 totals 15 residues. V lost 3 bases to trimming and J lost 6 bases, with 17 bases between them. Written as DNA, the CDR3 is TGTGCCAGCAGCGCCTTCACAGGTCGGGCGGATACGCAGTATTTT. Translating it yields CASSAFTGRADTQYF.

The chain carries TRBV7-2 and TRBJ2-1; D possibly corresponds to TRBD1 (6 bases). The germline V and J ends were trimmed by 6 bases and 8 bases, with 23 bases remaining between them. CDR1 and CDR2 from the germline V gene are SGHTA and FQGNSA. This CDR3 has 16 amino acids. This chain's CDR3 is CASSRDGGHLLDEQFF. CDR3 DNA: TGTGCCAGCAGTCGTGATGGGGGACACCTGTTGGATGAGCAGTTCTTC.

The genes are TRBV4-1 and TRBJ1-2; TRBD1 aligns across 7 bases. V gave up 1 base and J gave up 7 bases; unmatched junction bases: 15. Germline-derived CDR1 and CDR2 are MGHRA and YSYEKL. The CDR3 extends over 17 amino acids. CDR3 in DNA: TGCGCCAGCAGCCAAGGGCAGGGGGGAGCTATGGGCCGTGGCTACACCTTC. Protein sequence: CASSQGQGGAMGRGYTF.

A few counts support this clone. The CDR3 loop reads CASSDRAGGYEQYF. The DNA of the CDR3 is TGTGCCAGCAGTGACAGAGCGGGAGGCTACGAGCAGTACTTC. This chain links TRBV6-4 with TRBJ2-5, with 9 positions matching TRBD2. The J call may be mistaken, given a closer DNA end match to TRBJ2-7. The CDR3 has 14 residues. Germline V gene data show CDR1 as MRHNA and CDR2 as SNTAGT.

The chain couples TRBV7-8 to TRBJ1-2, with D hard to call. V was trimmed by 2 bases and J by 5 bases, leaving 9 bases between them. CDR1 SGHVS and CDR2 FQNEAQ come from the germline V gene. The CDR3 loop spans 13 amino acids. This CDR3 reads CASSLMPTYGYTF. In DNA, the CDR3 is TGTGCCAGCAGCTTAATGCCCACTTATGGCTACACCTTC.

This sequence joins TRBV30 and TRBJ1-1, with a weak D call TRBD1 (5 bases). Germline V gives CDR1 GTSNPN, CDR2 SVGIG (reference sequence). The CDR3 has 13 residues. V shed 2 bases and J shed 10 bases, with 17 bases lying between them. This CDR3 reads CAWSPNGHQGAFF. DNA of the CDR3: TGTGCCTGGAGTCCAAACGGACACCAAGGAGCTTTCTTT.

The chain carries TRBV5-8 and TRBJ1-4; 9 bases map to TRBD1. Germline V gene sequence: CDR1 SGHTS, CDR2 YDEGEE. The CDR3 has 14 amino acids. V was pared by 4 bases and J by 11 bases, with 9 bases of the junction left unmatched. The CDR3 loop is CASSTRQGVGKLFF. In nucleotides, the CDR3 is TGTGCCAGCAGCACACGACAGGGGGTTGGGAAACTGTTTTTT.

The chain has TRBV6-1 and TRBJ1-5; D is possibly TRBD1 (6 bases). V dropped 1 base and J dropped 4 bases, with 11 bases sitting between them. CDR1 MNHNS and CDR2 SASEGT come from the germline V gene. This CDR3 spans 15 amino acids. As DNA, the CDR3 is TGTGCCAGCAGTGAAGGTGGGGGGGCAAATCAGCCCCAGCATTTT. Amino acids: CASSEGGGANQPQHF.

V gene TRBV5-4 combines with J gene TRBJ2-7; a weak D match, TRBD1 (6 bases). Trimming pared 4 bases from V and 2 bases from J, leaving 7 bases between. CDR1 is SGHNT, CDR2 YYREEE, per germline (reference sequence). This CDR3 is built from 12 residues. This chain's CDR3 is CASSGDTYEQYF. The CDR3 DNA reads TGTGCCAGCAGCGGGGACACCTACGAGCAGTACTTC.

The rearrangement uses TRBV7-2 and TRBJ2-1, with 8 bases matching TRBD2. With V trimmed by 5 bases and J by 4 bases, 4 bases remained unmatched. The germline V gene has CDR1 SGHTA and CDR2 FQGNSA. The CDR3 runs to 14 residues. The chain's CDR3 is CASSPPSGYNEQFF. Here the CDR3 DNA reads TGTGCCAGCAGCCCCCCTAGCGGGTACAATGAGCAGTTCTTC.

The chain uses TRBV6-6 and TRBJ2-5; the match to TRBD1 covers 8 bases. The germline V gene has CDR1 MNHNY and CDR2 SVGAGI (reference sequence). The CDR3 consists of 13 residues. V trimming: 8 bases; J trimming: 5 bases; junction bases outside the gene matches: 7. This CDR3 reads CASSDRVSETQYF. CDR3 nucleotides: TGTGCCAGCTCGGACAGGGTGAGCGAGACCCAGTACTTC.